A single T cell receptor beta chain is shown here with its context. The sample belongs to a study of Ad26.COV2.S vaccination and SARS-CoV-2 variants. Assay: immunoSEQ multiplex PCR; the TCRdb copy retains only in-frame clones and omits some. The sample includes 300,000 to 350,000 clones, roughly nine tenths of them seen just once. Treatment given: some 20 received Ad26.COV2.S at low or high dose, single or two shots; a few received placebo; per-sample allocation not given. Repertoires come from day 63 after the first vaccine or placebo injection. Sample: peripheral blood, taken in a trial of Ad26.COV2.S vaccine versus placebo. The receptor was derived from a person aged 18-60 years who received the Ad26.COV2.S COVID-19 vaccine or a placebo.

The CDR3 bases are TGTGCCAGCAGTTTCCCCGTAAGGGCTGGGGAGCTGTTTTTT. Protein product: CASSFPVRAGELFF. This chain links TRBV28 with TRBJ2-2; D gene ambiguous. Trimming stripped 3 bases from V and 8 bases from J, with 13 bases between. Germline CDR1 is MDHEN and CDR2 is SYDVKM. The CDR3 consists of 14 residues.